The 20 T cell receptor beta chains listed next were all sequenced from one sample in a study of blood T cell repertoires in COVID-19. Sequencing used immunoSEQ multiplex PCR; TCRdb keeps in-frame clones, though not all of them. The sample records fewer than 250,000 clones, 85% to 90% being singletons. The source material was peripheral blood. The source is a man aged 45-65 years with acute or convalescent COVID-19.

V and J are TRBV2 and TRBJ2-5, with a possible D match to TRBD2 (6 bases). From germline, CDR1 is SNHLY and CDR2 FYNNEI. This CDR3 has 13 residues. V lost 3 bases to trimming and J lost 5 bases, with 10 bases between them. CDR3: CASSERGEETQYF. As DNA, the CDR3 is TGTGCCAGCAGTGAGCGGGGCGAGGAGACCCAGTACTTC. The full variable domain, with the rest looked up from reference TRBV2 and TRBJ2-5, is EPEVTQTPSHQVTQMGQEVILRCVPISNHLYFYWYRQILGQKVEFLVSFYNNEISEKSEIFDDQFSVERPDGSNFTLKIRSTKLEDSAMYFCASSERGEETQYFGPGTRLLVL.

The CDR3 loop is CASSAGQGNYEQYF. The CDR3 nucleotides read TGTGCCAGCAGCGCGGGACAGGGTAATTACGAGCAGTACTTC. The rearrangement uses TRBV9 and TRBJ2-7; TRBD1 matches at 9 bases. The CDR3 spans 14 residues. Germline lookup yields CDR1 SGDLS and CDR2 YYNGEE. V was pared by 3 bases and J by 4 bases, with 5 bases of the junction left unmatched.

The chain carries TRBV18 and TRBJ1-1; D not certain. The germline V gene encodes CDR1 KGHSH and CDR2 LQKENI. Trimming left V 0 bases short and J 11 bases short, with 19 bases between. The CDR3 consists of 15 residues. The CDR3 coding sequence is TGTGCCAGCTCACCACCCGGCGACAAATCAGAGTTGGCTTTCTTT. It is translated as CASSPPGDKSELAFF.

J is TRBJ1-1 and V is TRBV19; perhaps TRBD1 as D (6 bases). The germline V gene has CDR1 LNHDA and CDR2 SQIVND (reference sequence). The CDR3 consists of 14 residues. Between the trimmed V and J ends, which lost 4 bases and 4 bases, there was a span of 13 bases. CDR3 coding DNA: TGTGCCAGTAGTAAGCAGGGGCGATTCACTGAAGCTTTCTTT. Residues: CASSKQGRFTEAFF.

This clone turned up a few times. The V and J genes are TRBV5-8 and TRBJ1-5; D is possibly TRBD1 (6 bases). The V end lost 4 bases, the J end lost 6 bases, and 14 bases lay between the germline ends. CDR1 SGHTS and CDR2 YDEGEE come from the germline V gene. The CDR3 is 14 residues long. The CDR3 nucleotides read TGTGCCAGCAGCACCCGGGACATATCTCAGCCCCAGCATTTT. Encoded protein: CASSTRDISQPQHF.

The rearrangement uses TRBV11-2 and TRBJ2-3; 11 positions match TRBD2. J lost 5 bases, V lost 2 bases, and 3 bases had no gene match. Germline V gene lookup returns CDR1 SGHAT and CDR2 FQNNGV. The CDR3 spans 15 residues. This CDR3 reads CASSLLLAGGDTQYF. The CDR3 bases are TGTGCCAGCAGCTTACTCCTAGCGGGGGGAGATACGCAGTATTTT.

The gene calls are TRBV6-5 and TRBJ1-6; 9 bases line up with TRBD1. The CDR3 loop spans 15 amino acids. Germline CDR1 reads MNHEY; CDR2 reads SVGAGI. V shed 3 bases, J shed 9 bases, and the junction held 6 bases outside the gene matches. The CDR3 loop is CASSYRGQGVSPLHF. The CDR3 region has the DNA TGTGCCAGCAGTTATAGGGGACAGGGAGTTTCACCCCTCCACTTT.

This chain uses TRBV19 with TRBJ1-2; TRBD1 is a possible D gene (5 bases). The CDR3 length is 17 residues. The V and J ends lost 3 bases and 2 bases respectively, with 19 bases between them. The germline V gene encodes CDR1 LNHDA and CDR2 SQIVND (reference sequence). The CDR3, as DNA: TGTGCCAGTAGTATGCCAACCATGGGGCACTACAACTATGGCTACACCTTC. It encodes CASSMPTMGHYNYGYTF.

This clone was counted a single time. The chain employs TRBV18 and TRBJ1-1; TRBD1 is a possible D gene (6 bases). The ends were cut back, 4 bases at V and 0 bases at J, with 18 bases in the middle. CDR3 length: 17 amino acids. Germline V CDR1 and CDR2: KGHSH, LQKENI. The CDR3 nucleotides read TGTGCCAGCTCACTTTTGCCGACAGGCCAATTGAACACTGAAGCTTTCTTT. Translating gives CASSLLPTGQLNTEAFF.

CDR3 sequence reads: CASSLETTSYGYTF. CDR3 in DNA: TGCGCCAGCAGCTTGGAGACTACTTCGTATGGCTACACCTTC. The chain combines TRBV5-1 with TRBJ1-2, with D unresolved. V shed 0 bases and J shed 5 bases, with 11 bases lying between them. From germline, CDR1 is SGHRS and CDR2 YFSETQ. The CDR3 spans 14 residues.

This clone has a single count. CDR3 in DNA: TGCGCCAGCAGCCCCTCCAGGGATAATTCACCCCTCCACTTT. It is translated as CASSPSRDNSPLHF. The chain couples TRBV4-1 to TRBJ1-6, with D possibly matching TRBD1 (5 bases). The CDR3 sequence is 14 residues long. Germline V lookup: CDR1 MGHRA, CDR2 YSYEKL. Between the trimmed V and J ends, which lost 4 bases and 5 bases, there was a span of 9 bases.

The chain is built from TRBV3-1 (or the pseudogene TRBV3-2) and TRBJ1-2, with D unresolved. V lost 0 bases and J lost 4, with 9 bases in between. Germline loops: CDR1 LGHDT, CDR2 YNNKEL (reference sequence). The CDR3 totals 14 residues. The CDR3 DNA sequence: TGTGCCAGCAGCCAAGATCCGGGAAGCTATGGCTACACCTTC. Amino acid sequence: CASSQDPGSYGYTF.

The J gene is TRBJ1-1, the V gene TRBV19; 8 nucleotides line up with TRBD1. The J segment lost 7 bases and the V segment lost 5 bases, leaving 9 bases of the junction unmatched. This CDR3 contains 14 residues. Looked up from germline, CDR1 is LNHDA and CDR2 is SQIVND (reference sequence). CDR3 region: CASSPSTGASEAFF. Written as DNA, the CDR3 is TGTGCCAGTAGTCCGTCGACAGGGGCGAGTGAAGCTTTCTTT. Together with reference TRBV19 and TRBJ1-1, the CDR3 gives the full variable domain: DGGITQSPKYLFRKEGQNVTLSCEQNLNHDAMYWYRQDPGQGLRLIYYSQIVNDFQKGDIAEGYSVSREKKESFPLTVTSAQKNPTAFYLCASSPSTGASEAFFGQGTRLTVV.

The gene calls are TRBV5-4 and TRBJ2-3, with D unresolved. Looked up from germline, CDR1 is SGHNT and CDR2 is YYREEE (reference sequence). CDR3 size: 12 residues. The V and J ends lost 4 bases and 3 bases respectively, with 6 bases between them. CDR3 DNA sequence: TGTGCCAGCAGCCGAGAGACAGATACGCAGTATTTT. Translated, it gives CASSRETDTQYF.

This clone was observed once. The J gene is TRBJ2-2, the V gene TRBV7-9; unclear D gene. CDR3 size: 14 residues. Trimming shortened V by 1 base and J by 3 bases, and 6 bases separated the two germline ends. Germline CDR1 SEHNR, CDR2 FQNEAQ (reference sequence). Here the CDR3 reads CASSLVRDTGELFF. The CDR3 DNA is TGTGCCAGCAGCTTAGTCCGGGACACCGGGGAGCTGTTTTTT.

The chain employs TRBV6-5 and TRBJ1-4, with a possible D match to TRBD1 (6 bases). Germline lookup yields CDR1 MNHEY and CDR2 SVGAGI. Trimming pared 6 bases from V and 8 bases from J, leaving 19 bases between. The CDR3 covers 15 residues. The CDR3 DNA is TGTGCCAGCAGCGCTAGCGGGACAAGTAGGGAAAAACTGTTTTTT. Translation: CASSASGTSREKLFF.

V is TRBV11-2 and J is TRBJ1-1, with TRBD1 as a possible D gene (6 bases). Germline assignment: CDR1 SGHAT and CDR2 FQNNGV. V was shortened by 6 bases and J by 0 bases, with 11 bases between the two germline ends. The CDR3 consists of 14 residues. The CDR3 nucleotides are TGTGCCAGCAGAGCCGGGACAATGAACACTGAAGCTTTCTTT. It encodes CASRAGTMNTEAFF.

V is TRBV12-3 or TRBV12-4 and J is TRBJ1-2; D perhaps matches TRBD1 (5 bases). Trimming left V 5 bases short and J 2 bases short, with 9 bases between. The CDR3 spans 13 residues. CDR3 DNA sequence: TGTGCCAGCAGTGCAGGGAGGAACTATGGCTACACCTTC. The encoded protein is CASSAGRNYGYTF.

J is TRBJ1-2 and V is TRBV5-6, with 8 bases matching TRBD1. CDR1 SGHDT and CDR2 YYEEEE come from the germline V gene. The CDR3 has 17 amino acids. V lost 4 bases to trimming and J lost 3 bases; unmatched junction nucleotides: 14. The CDR3 reads CASSPLTGVGADYGYTF. For the CDR3, the DNA is TGTGCCAGCAGCCCCCTGACAGGGGTCGGAGCTGACTATGGCTACACCTTC.

The J gene is TRBJ2-7, the V gene TRBV7-7; 7 bases are shared with TRBD1. In germline, CDR1 is SSHAT, CDR2 FNYEAQ (reference sequence). Trimming at V came to 3 bases and at J to 2 bases, leaving 4 bases not matched to a gene. The CDR3 sequence is 14 residues long. The CDR3 loop reads CASSFRQGAYEQYF. CDR3 in DNA: TGTGCCAGCAGCTTTAGGCAGGGGGCCTACGAGCAGTACTTC.